The clone carrying this T cell receptor (beta chain) was recorded many times. Its antigen is not known. The source of the sample is a study of spatial heterogeneity in lung cancer. Notes on the study in general: Ubiquitous expanded tumor TCRs were seen in blood more at resection than at follow-up.

The CDR3 length is 14 residues. Germline lookup yields CDR1 SGDLS and CDR2 YYNGEE. Germline trimming cut 4 bases from V and 7 bases from J; bases unmatched to any gene: 7. Every cDNA TCR molecule received its own unique molecular identifier. TCRdb re-derived calls from the 5' RACE reads in MiXCR, one entry per CDR3 protein. The table includes under 40,000 distinct CDR3 sequences, 4% to 6% detected once. The time point was: sample taken at primary tumor resection. Unsorted whole RNA of tumor, nontumor lung or frozen PBMC was sequenced. Donation came from around 77 patients with untreated early-stage non-small cell lung cancer.

The chain combines TRBV9 with TRBJ2-1; 8 bases fit TRBD2. The sample was PBMCs, taken at surgery. The receptor's source is a female donor with early-stage non-small cell lung cancer. This CDR3 reads CASSPGGPRNEQFF. CDR3 sequence (DNA): TGTGCCAGCAGCCCGGGGGGGCCCCGGAATGAGCAGTTCTTC.